This T cell receptor beta chain was profiled in a study of identical twins listed by TCRdb under 2016. Study-wide context: To test whether fetal clonotypes persist, the study used deep sequencing on TCR alpha and beta repertoires from monozygotic twins, unrelated adults of various ages, and cord blood. To rule out contamination, the twin experiments were replicated at different times with different library preparation protocols.

Library construction relied on 5' RACE. TCRdb names Illumina HiSeq 2000 as the instrument used. A universal primer binding site was introduced by template switching, and a unique molecular identifier was present in the final cDNA, enabling accurate counting of TCR cDNA molecules. Specific primers in the conserved constant-segment region were used to synthesize first-strand cDNA for the TCR alpha and beta chains. To control for contamination, every cDNA library was double barcoded, receiving both a SMART-Mk sample barcode and Illumina barcodes. TruSeq adapter sequences and Illumina sample barcodes were added in two successive PCR steps. The TCR alpha and beta cDNA libraries were sequenced on the Illumina HiSeq platform using custom primers. In the original analysis: Unique molecular identifiers were extracted from raw reads with MiGEC, and CDR3 positions were determined with MiXCR. Recombination models were inferred per individual with the repgenHMM and IGoR tools using an EM algorithm. The tcR package in R was used for shared clonotype analysis, with sharing normalized by the product of cloneset sizes. Out-of-frame nonproductive sequences were analyzed to study raw recombination free of thymic and clonal selection effects. Through fastp at Q25 and MiXCR, TCRdb rebuilt clones from the public reads, retaining in-frame beta chains. Identical CDR3 protein sequences are pooled into one entry, listed with their most common genes and DNA. TCRdb's processing, not the study's, gives the V and J calls here. This sample gives roughly 690,000 distinct CDR3 sequences in total; 5.5% to 6.5% of them show up just once. The ten largest account for 1.5% to 2% of the sample.

Only healthy Caucasian donors were included. Three unrelated non-twin adults were also sequenced: a male aged 18 to 30, a male aged 50 to 60 and a female aged 50 to 60. Miltenyi CD45RO+ enrichment and human naive T-cell isolation kits were used to isolate memory (CD45RO+) and naive T cells from PBMC. The full study reports these points: Because the same donors could not be followed over many years, the conclusions depended on cross-sectional statistical analysis. A weaker excess of twin sharing was found in beta out-of-frame sequences because the signal-to-noise ratio was lowered by fewer shared sequences. Recombination models systematically underestimated out-of-frame TCR alpha sharing in monozygotic twins but agreed with sharing between unrelated individuals. Abundant cord blood beta clonotypes had fewer insertions, young adult naive repertoires showed a similar but weaker trend, and memory repertoires showed no such trend. Invariant T cells such as MAIT and iNKT could partly confound zero-insertion analyses, though diverse VJ usage argued against this for most clonotypes. Out-of-frame TCR alpha sequences shared between twins showed an excess of low generation-probability sequences compared with coincidental sharing between unrelated individuals.

Relative to germline, V is 2 bases shorter and J is 1 base shorter, with 11 bases between their ends. CDR1 and CDR2 (SGHAT, FQNNGV) derive from the germline V gene. Taken from cysteine to phenylalanine, the CDR3 has 15 residues. Only the CDR3 part of the read is kept: 45 bases, read in frame from the first base. The sample holds a few counts of this clonotype. Its antigen has not been determined. Within one base of it there is no much larger clone, and no base qualities were kept. Sequenced input: naive T cells sorted from blood. What the cell subset or site label conveys for this sample: cells isolated with a human naive T-cell isolation kit. This chain is built from TRBV11-2 and TRBJ1-1; the D gene is unclear. The receptor was isolated from a man younger than 35 in good health. The CDR3 region: CASSLPPGGNTEAFF. In nucleotides, the sequence is TGTGCCAGCAGCTTACCCCCAGGAGGGAACACTGAAGCTTTCTTT.